The text below deals with one T cell receptor (beta chain). Profiling relied on immunoSEQ multiplex PCR, and the TCRdb table lists in-frame clones only, not all of them. Here the sample spans 1,100,000 or so clones, approximately 80% being singletons. This sample stems from a study of shared clonotypes between healthy human individuals. This TCR was recovered from a man younger than 35 in good health. Some clones in this sample may be carry-over from other donors' samples. Sequenced input: memory CD4+ T cells from PBMCs. Stated subset: CD45RA-negative fraction.

The CDR3 is CASSLLDGNTQYF. The CDR3 DNA follows: TGTGCCAGCAGCTTACTCGACGGGAATACGCAGTATTTT. V usage is TRBV7-9 and J usage is TRBJ2-3; tentatively, D is TRBD2 (5 bases). Germline-derived CDR1 and CDR2 are SEHNR and FQNEAQ (reference sequence). Trimming pared 2 bases from V and 7 bases from J, leaving 10 bases between. The CDR3 spans 13 residues.